The entry below gives a single TCR beta chain sequence along with its context. The data originate from a study of cytomegalovirus exposure and HLA in healthy donors. This CDR3 spans 15 amino acids. V lost 0 bases to trimming and J lost 3 bases; unmatched junction nucleotides: 3. Germline V gives CDR1 SGDLS, CDR2 YYNGEE. Both 60 Vbeta primers and 13 Jbeta primers went into the PCR. Sequencing was performed with immunoSEQ multiplex PCR; in TCRdb, only in-frame clones are kept and a portion is missing. The data hold about 200,000 clones, with around 79% observed a single time. The V and J genes are TRBV9 and TRBJ1-5; TRBD1 matches at 7 bases. This receptor was obtained from a young man in good health and CMV-seronegative. The specimen sequenced was PBMCs. The chain's CDR3 is CASSVGGQLNQPQHF. As DNA, the CDR3 is TGTGCCAGCAGCGTAGGGGGACAGCTCAATCAGCCCCAGCATTTT.